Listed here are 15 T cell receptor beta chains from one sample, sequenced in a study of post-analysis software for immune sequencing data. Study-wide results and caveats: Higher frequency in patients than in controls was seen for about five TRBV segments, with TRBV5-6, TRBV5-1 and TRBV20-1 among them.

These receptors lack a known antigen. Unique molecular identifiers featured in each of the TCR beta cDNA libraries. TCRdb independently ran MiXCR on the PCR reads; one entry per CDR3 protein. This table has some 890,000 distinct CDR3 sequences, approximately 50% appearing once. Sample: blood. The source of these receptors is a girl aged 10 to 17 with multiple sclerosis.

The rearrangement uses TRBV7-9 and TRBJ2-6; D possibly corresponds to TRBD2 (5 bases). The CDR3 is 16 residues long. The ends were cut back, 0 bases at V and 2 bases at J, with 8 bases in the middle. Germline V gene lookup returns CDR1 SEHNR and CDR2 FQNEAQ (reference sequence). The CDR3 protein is CASSLAEGAGANVLTF. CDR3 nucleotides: TGTGCCAGCAGCTTAGCTGAGGGCGCTGGGGCCAACGTCCTGACTTTC.

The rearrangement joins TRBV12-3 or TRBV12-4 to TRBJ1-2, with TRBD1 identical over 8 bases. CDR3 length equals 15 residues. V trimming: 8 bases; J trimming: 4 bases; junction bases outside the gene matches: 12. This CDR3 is CASGPGTGSSYGYTF. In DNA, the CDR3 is TGTGCCAGCGGTCCTGGGACAGGTTCCTCCTATGGCTACACCTTC.

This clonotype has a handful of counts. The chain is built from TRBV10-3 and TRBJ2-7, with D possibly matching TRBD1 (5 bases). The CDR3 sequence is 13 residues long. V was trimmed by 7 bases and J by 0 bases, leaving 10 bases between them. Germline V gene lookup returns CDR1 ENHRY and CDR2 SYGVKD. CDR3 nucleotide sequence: TGTGCCATCATGGGGCGGAGCTCCTACGAGCAGTACTTC. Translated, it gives CAIMGRSSYEQYF.

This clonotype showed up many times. The CDR3 sequence: CASSSDSSGANVLTF. The CDR3 DNA sequence: TGTGCCAGCAGTTCTGACAGCTCTGGGGCCAACGTCCTGACTTTC. The chain has TRBV6-4 and TRBJ2-6, with TRBD1 as a possible D gene (5 bases). Trimming removed 5 bases from V and 0 bases from J, with 8 bases in between. The CDR3 is 15 amino acids. Germline assignment: CDR1 MRHNA and CDR2 SNTAGT.

The CDR3 reads CASSLAQGLYNEQFF. DNA of the CDR3: TGCGCCAGCAGCTTGGCCCAAGGACTCTACAATGAGCAGTTCTTC. The chain combines TRBV5-1 with TRBJ2-1; maybe TRBD2 (5 bases). Germline V gene lookup returns CDR1 SGHRS and CDR2 YFSETQ. Trimming left V 0 bases short and J 3 bases short, with 10 bases between. CDR3 length: 15 amino acids.

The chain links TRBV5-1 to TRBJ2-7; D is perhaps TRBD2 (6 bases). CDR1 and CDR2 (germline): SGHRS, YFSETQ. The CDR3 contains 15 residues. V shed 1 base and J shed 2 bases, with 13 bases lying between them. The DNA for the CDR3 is TGCGCCAGCAGCTTGAGTGGCGGGGACCCCTACGAGCAGTACTTC. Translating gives CASSLSGGDPYEQYF.

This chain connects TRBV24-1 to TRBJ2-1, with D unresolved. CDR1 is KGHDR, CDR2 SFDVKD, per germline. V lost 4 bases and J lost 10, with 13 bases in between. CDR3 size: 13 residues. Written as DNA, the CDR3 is TGTGCCACCAGTGAGAAGCCTCGTGCCGAGCAGTTCTTC. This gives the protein CATSEKPRAEQFF.

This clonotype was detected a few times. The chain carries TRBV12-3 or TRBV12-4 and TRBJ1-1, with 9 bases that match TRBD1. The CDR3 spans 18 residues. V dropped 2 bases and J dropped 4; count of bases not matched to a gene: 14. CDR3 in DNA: TGTGCCAGCAGTTTACAAGGACAGGGGCGGAATCAGGCCACTGAAGCTTTCTTT. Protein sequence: CASSLQGQGRNQATEAFF.

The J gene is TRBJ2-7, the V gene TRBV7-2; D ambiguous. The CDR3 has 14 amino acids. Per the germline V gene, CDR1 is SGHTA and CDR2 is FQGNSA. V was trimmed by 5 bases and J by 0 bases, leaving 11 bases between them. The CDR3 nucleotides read TGTGCCAGCAGCACTACTCCTAGCTCCTACGAGCAGTACTTC. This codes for CASSTTPSSYEQYF.

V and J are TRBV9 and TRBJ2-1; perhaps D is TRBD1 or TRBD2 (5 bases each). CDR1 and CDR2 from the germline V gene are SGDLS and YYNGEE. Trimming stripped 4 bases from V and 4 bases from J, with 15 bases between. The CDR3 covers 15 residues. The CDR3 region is CASSSSLGEYNEQFF. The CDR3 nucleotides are TGTGCCAGCAGCTCCAGTCTGGGGGAATACAATGAGCAGTTCTTC.

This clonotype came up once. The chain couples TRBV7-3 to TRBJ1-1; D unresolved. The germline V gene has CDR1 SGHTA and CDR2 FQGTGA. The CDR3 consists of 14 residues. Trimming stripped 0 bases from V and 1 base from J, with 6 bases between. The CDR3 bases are TGTGCCAGCAGCTTAACCGGAGAGAACACTGAAGCTTTCTTT. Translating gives CASSLTGENTEAFF.

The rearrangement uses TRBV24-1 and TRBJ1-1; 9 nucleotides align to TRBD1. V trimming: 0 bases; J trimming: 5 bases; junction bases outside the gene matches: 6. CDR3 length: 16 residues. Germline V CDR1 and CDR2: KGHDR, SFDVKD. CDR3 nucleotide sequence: TGTGCCACCAGTGATTTGCACAGGGGGCCGATGACTGAAGCTTTCTTT. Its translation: CATSDLHRGPMTEAFF.

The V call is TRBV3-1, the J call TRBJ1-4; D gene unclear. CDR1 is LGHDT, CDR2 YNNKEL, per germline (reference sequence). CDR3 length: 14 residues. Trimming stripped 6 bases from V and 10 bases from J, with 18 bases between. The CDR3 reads CASSRAGEAPKLFF. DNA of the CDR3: TGTGCCAGCAGTCGGGCTGGGGAAGCCCCAAAACTGTTTTTT.

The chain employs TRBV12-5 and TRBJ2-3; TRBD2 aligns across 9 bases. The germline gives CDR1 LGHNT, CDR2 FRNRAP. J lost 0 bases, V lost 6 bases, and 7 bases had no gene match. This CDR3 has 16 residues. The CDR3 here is CASGRTSGRSTDTQYF. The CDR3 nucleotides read TGTGCTAGTGGCCGAACTAGCGGGCGGAGCACAGATACGCAGTATTTT.

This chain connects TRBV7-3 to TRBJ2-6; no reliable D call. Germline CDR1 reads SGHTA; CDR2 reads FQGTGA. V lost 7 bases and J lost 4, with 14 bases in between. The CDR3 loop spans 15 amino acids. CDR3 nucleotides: TGTGCCAGCACCCGAAGGCCCATGGGGGCCAACGTCCTGACTTTC. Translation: CASTRRPMGANVLTF.